This T cell receptor beta chain was sequenced in a study of cytomegalovirus exposure and HLA in healthy donors. The PCR was carried out with 60 Vbeta primers and 13 Jbeta primers. Libraries were prepared by immunoSEQ multiplex PCR; TCRdb keeps only in-frame clonotypes and omits some of them. The table shows roughly 71,000 clones, with around 64% occurring only once. This CDR3 region has 18 residues. Trimming stripped 1 base from V and 4 bases from J, with 21 bases between. The V gene's germline CDR1 is LGHNA and CDR2 YSLEER. Sequencing was performed on PBMCs. This chain links TRBV4-3 with TRBJ2-3; the D gene is possibly TRBD2 (7 bases). This clonotype was sampled from a man aged 35-49 years in good health and CMV-seropositive. Here the CDR3 DNA reads TGCGCCAGCAGCCAAGTAGGGAGGGGGGTTACTGCCGCAGATACGCAGTATTTT. Its protein is CASSQVGRGVTAADTQYF.